This note documents a single TCR beta chain sequence. The antigen is unknown. The data belong to a study of neoadjuvant anti-PD-1 for oral cavity cancer. Background on the study: Patients without progression received a fourth nivolumab dose around day 43, then surgical resection on days 50-56. The study's findings and limits: With a few patients per group, TCR findings need larger cohorts.

Assay used: immunoSEQ multiplex PCR; TCRdb lists only in-frame clones, some missing. Seen here are tens of thousands of clones, around four fifths observed once, and the top ten hold around 3.7%. These newly diagnosed stage II-IVA oral cavity squamous cell carcinoma patients had no prior systemic or radiation treatment. This receptor was identified in a person between 40 and 79 years old with oral cavity squamous cell carcinoma. The sequences come from PBMCs, collected before nivolumab (anti-PD-1) treatment.

DNA for the CDR3: TGTGCCAGCAGCTCCAAGACGGGGGCGAGCAATCAGCCCCAGCATTTT. It is translated as CASSSKTGASNQPQHF. J is TRBJ1-5 and V is TRBV7-8; maybe TRBD1 (6 bases). This CDR3 contains 16 residues. Germline CDR1 reads SGHVS; CDR2 reads FQNEAQ. The V gene lost 4 bases and the J gene lost 1 base, with 14 bases spanning the gap.